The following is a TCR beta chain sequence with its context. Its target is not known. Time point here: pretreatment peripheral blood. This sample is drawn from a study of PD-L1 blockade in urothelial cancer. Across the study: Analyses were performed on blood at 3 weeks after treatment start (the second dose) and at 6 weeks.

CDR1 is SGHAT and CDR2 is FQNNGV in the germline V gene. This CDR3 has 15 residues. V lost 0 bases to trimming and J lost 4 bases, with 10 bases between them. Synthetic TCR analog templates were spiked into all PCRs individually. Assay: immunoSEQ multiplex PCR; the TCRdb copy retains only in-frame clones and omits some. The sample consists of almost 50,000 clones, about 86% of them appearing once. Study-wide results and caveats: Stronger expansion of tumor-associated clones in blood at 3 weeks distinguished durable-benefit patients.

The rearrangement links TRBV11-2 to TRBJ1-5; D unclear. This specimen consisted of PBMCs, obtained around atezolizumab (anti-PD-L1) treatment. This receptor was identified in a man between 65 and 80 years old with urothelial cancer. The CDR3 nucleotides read TGTGCCAGCAGCTTAGAAATTGGAGGGAATCAGCCCCAGCATTTT. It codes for CASSLEIGGNQPQHF.